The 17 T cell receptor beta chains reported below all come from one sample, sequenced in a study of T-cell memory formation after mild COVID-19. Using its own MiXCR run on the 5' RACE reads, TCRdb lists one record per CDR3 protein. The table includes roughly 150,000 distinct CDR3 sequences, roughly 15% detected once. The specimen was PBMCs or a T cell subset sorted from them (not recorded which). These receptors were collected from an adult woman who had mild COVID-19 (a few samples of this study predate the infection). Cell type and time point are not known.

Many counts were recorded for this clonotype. The CDR3 region has the DNA TGCGCCAGCAGCTTGACTCAGGTGAACACTGAAGCTTTCTTT. This codes for CASSLTQVNTEAFF. This chain joins TRBV5-1 and TRBJ1-1, with D unresolved. V lost 1 base and J 0 bases, leaving 7 bases between the germline ends. The germline V gene has CDR1 SGHRS and CDR2 YFSETQ. The CDR3 runs 14 residues.

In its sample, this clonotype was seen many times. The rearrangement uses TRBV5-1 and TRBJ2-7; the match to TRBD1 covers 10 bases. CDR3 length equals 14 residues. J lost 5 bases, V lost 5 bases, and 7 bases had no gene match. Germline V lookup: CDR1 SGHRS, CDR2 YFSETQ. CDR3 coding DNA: TGCGCCAGCAGTCCCGGGACAGGGGTCGACGAGCAGTACTTC. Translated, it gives CASSPGTGVDEQYF.

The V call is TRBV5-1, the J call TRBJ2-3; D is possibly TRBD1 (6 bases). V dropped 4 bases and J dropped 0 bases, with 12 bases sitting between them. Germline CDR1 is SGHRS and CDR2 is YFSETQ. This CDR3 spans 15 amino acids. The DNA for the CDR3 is TGCGCCAGCAGCCCAGGACAGACTAGCACAGATACGCAGTATTTT. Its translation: CASSPGQTSTDTQYF.

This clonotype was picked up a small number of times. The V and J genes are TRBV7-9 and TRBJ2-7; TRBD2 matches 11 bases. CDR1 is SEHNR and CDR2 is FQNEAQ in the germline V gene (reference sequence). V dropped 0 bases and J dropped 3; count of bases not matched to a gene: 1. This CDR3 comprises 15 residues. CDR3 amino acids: CASSLAGTSGYEQYF. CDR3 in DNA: TGTGCCAGCAGCTTAGCAGGGACTAGCGGCTACGAGCAGTACTTC.

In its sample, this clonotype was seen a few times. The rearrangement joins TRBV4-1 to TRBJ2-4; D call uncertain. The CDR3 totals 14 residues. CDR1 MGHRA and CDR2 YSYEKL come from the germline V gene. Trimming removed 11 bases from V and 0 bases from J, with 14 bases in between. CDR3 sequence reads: CASAVTLAKNIQYF. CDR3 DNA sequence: TGCGCCTCAGCTGTAACACTAGCCAAAAACATTCAGTACTTC.

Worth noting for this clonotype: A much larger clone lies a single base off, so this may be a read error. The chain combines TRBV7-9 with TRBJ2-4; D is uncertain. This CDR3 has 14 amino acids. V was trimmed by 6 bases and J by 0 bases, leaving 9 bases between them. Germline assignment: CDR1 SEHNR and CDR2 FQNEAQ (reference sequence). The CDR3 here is CASSGELAKNIQYF. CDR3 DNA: TGTGCCAGCAGTGGCGAGCTAGCCAAAAACATTCAGTACTTC.

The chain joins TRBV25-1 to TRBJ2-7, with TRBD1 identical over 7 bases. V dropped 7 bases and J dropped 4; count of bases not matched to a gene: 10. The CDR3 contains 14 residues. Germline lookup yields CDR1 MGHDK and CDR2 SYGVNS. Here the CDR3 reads CASTQTGAVYEQYF. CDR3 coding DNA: TGTGCCAGCACTCAAACAGGGGCGGTTTACGAGCAGTACTTC.

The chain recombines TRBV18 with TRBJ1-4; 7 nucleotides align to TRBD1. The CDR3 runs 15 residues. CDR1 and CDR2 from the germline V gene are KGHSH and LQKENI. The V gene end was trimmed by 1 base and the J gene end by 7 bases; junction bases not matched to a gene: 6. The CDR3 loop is CASSPQRGQGEKLFF. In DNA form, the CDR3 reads TGTGCCAGCTCACCACAGAGGGGGCAGGGTGAAAAACTGTTTTTT.

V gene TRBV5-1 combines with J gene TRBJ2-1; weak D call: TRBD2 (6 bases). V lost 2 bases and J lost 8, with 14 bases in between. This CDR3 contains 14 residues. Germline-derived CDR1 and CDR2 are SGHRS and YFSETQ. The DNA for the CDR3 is TGCGCCAGCAGCTTCATACCGGGGGTCGATGAGCAGTTCTTC. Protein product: CASSFIPGVDEQFF.

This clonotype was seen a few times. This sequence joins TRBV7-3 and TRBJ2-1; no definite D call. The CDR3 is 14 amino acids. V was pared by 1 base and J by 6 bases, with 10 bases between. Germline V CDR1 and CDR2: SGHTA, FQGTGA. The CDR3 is CASSLMARGNEQFF. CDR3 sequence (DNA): TGTGCCAGCAGCTTAATGGCTAGAGGCAATGAGCAGTTCTTC.

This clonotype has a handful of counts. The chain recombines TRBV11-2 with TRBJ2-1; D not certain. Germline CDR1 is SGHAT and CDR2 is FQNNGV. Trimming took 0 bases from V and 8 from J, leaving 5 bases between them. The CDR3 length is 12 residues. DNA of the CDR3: TGTGCCAGCAGCTTAGATCGGCATGAGCAGTTCTTC. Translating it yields CASSLDRHEQFF.

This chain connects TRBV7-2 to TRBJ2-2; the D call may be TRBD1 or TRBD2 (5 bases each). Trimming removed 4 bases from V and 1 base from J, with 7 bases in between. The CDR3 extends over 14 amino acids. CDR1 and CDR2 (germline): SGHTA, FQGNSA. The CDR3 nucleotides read TGTGCCAGCAGCTGGGGGTTGAACACCGGGGAGCTGTTTTTT. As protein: CASSWGLNTGELFF.

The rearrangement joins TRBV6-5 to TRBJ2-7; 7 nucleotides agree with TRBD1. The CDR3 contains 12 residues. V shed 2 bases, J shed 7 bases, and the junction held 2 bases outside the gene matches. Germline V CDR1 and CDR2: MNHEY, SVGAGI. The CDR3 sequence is CASSYDREEQYF. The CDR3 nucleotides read TGTGCCAGCAGTTACGACAGGGAGGAGCAGTACTTC.

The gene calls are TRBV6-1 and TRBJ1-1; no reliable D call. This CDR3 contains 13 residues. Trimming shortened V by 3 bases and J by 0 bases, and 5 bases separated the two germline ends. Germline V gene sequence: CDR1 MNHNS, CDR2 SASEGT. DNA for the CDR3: TGTGCCAGCAGTGACAGCATGAACACTGAAGCTTTCTTT. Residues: CASSDSMNTEAFF.

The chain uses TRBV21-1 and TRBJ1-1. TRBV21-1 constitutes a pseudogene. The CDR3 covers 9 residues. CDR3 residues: CASSKGEDF. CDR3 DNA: TGTGCCAGCAGCAAAGGGGAAGACTTT.

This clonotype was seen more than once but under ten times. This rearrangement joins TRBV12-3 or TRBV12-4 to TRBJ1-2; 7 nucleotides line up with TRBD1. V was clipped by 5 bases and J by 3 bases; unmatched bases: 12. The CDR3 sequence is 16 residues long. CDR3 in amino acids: CASSLERGRRDYGYTF. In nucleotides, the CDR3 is TGTGCCAGCAGTCTAGAGAGGGGGCGCAGGGACTATGGCTACACCTTC.

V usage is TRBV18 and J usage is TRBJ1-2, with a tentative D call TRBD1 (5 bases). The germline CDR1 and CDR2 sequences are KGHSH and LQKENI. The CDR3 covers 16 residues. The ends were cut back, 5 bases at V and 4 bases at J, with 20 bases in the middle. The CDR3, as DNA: TGTGCCAGCTCAGCCTTCGGGACGGAAAAAACCTATGGCTACACCTTC. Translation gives CASSAFGTEKTYGYTF.